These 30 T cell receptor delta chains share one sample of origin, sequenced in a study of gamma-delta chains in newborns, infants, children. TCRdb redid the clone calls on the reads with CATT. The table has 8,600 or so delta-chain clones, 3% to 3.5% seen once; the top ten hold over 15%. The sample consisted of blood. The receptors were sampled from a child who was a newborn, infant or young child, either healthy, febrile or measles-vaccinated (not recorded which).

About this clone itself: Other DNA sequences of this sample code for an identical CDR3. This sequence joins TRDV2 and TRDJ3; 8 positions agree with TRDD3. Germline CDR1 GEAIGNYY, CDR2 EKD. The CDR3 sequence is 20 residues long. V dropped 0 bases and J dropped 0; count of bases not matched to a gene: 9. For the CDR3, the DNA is TGTGCCTGTGACACCGTAATGACTGGGGGGTACTCCTGGGACACCCGACAGATGTTTTTC. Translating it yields CACDTVMTGGYSWDTRQMFF.

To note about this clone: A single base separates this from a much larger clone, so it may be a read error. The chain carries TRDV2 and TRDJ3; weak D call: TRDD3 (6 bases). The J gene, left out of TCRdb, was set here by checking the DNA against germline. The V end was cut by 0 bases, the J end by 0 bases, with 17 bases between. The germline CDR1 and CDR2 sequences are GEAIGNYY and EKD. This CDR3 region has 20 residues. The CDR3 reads CACDTVLGVRSSWDTRQMFF. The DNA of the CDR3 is TGTGCCTGTGACACCGTATTGGGGGTCCGAAGCTCCTGGGACACCCGACAGATGTTTTTC.

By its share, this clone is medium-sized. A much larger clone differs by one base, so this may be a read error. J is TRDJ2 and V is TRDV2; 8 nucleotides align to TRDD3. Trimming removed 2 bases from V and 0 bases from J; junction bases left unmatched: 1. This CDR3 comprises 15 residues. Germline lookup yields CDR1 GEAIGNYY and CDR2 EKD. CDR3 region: CACDILGALTAQLFF. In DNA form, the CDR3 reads TGTGCCTGTGACATACTGGGGGCTTTGACAGCACAACTCTTCTTT.

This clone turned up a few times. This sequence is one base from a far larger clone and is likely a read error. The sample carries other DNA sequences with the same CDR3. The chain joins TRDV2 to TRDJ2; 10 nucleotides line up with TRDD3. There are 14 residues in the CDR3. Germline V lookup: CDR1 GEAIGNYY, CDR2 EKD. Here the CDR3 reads CACDILGDTAQLFF. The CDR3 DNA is TGTGCCTGCGACATACTGGGGGATACAGCACAACTCTTCTTT.

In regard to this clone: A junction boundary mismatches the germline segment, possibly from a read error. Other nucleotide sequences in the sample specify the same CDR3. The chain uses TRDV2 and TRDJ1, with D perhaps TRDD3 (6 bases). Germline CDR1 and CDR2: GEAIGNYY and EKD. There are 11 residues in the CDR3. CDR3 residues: CACDWGYKLIF. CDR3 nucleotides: TGTGCCTGTGACTGGGGGTATAAGCTCATCTTT.

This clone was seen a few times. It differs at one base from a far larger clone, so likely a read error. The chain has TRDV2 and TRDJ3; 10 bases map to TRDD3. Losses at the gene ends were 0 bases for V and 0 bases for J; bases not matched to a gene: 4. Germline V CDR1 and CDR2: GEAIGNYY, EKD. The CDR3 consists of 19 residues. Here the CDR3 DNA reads TGTGCCTGTGACACCGTACTGGGGGATTGCTCCTGGGACACCCGACAGATGTTTTTC. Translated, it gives CACDTVLGDCSWDTRQMFF.

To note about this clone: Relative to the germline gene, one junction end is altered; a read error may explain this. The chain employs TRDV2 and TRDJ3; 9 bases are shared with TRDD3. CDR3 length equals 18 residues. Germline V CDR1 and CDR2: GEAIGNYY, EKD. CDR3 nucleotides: TGTGCCTGTGACGGACTACTGGGGGACTCCTGGGACACCCGACAGAGGTTTTTC. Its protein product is CACDGLLGDSWDTRQRFF.

DNA for the CDR3: TGTGCCTGTGATCCCGTACTGGGGGACCACAGCTCCTGGGACACCCGACAGATGTTTTTC. It yields the protein CACDPVLGDHSSWDTRQMFF. The genes are TRDV2 and TRDJ3; 9 nucleotides line up with TRDD3. Germline assignment: CDR1 GEAIGNYY and CDR2 EKD. The CDR3 totals 20 residues. V was clipped by 4 bases and J by 0 bases; unmatched bases: 12.

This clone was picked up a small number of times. The CDR3 here is CACDTVGFGGYVTAQLFF. The CDR3 region has the DNA TGTGCCTGTGACACCGTGGGGTTTGGGGGTTACGTTACAGCACAACTCTTCTTT. The J gene is TRDJ2, the V gene TRDV2; a weak D match, TRDD3 (6 bases). V shed 0 bases and J shed 5 bases, with 21 bases lying between them. Germline CDR1 is GEAIGNYY and CDR2 is EKD. The CDR3 runs to 18 residues.

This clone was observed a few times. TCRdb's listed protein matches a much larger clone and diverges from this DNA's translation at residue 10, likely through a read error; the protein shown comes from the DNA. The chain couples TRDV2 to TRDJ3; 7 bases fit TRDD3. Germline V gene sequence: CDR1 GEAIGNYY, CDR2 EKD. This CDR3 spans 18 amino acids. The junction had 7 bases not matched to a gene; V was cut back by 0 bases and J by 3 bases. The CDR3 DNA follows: TGTGCCTGTGACACCGGGGGATGGAGCTACTGGGACACCCGACAGATGTTTTTC. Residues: CACDTGGWSYWDTRQMFF.

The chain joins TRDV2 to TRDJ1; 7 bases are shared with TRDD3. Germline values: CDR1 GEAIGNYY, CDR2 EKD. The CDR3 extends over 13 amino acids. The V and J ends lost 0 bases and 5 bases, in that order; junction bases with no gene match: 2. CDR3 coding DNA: TGTGCCTGTGACACCGTACTGGGGGATAAACTCATCTTT. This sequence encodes CACDTVLGDKLIF.

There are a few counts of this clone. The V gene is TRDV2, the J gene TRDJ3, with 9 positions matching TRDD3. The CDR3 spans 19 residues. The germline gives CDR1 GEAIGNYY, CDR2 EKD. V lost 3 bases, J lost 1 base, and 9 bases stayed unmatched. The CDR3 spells CACDPPWGMSSWDTRQMFF. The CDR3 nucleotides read TGTGCCTGTGACCCCCCCTGGGGGATGTCTTCCTGGGACACCCGACAGATGTTTTTC.

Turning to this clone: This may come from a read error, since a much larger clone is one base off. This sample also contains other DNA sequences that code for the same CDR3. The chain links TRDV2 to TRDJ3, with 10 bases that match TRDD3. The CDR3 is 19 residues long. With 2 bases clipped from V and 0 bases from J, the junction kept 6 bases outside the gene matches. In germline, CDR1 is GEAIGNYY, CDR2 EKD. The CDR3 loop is CACDKVLGDSSWDTRQMFF. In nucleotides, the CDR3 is TGTGCCTGTGACAAAGTGCTGGGGGATAGCTCCTGGGACACCCGACAGATGTTTTTC.

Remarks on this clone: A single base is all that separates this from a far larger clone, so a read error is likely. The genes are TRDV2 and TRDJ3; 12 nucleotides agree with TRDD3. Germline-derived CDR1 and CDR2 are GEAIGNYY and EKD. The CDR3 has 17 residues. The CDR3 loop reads CACDILGDTWDARQMFF. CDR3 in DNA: TGTGCCTGTGACATACTGGGGGATACCTGGGACGCCCGACAGATGTTTTTC.

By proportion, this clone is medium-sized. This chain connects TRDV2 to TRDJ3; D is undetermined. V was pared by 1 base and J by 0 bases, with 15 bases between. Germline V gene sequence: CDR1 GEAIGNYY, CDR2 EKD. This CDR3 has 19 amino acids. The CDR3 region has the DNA TGTGCCTGTGACACGGTGGACCTTGGCCTCTCCTGGGACACCCGACAGATGTTTTTC. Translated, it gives CACDTVDLGLSWDTRQMFF.

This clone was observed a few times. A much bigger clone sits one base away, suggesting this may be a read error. CDR3 amino acids: CACDTVRGSWDTRQMFF. The DNA of the CDR3 is TGTGCCTGTGACACCGTCCGGGGATCCTGGGACACCCGACAGATGTTTTTC. V and J are TRDV2 and TRDJ3; D is possibly TRDD3 (5 bases). Germline-derived CDR1 and CDR2 are GEAIGNYY and EKD. The CDR3 sequence is 17 residues long. V lost 0 bases, J lost 1 base, and 9 bases lay in between.

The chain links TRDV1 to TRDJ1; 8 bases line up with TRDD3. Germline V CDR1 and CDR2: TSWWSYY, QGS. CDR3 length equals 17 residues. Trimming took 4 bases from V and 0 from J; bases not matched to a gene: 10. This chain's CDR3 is CALGGFPPLGDTDKLIF. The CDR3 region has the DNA TGTGCTCTTGGGGGGTTCCCACCACTGGGGGACACCGATAAACTCATCTTT.

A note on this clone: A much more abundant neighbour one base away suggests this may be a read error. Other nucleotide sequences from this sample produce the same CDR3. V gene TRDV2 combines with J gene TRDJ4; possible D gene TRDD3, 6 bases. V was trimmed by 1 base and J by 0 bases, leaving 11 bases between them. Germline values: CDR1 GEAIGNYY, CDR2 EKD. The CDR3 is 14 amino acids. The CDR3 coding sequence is TGTGCCTGTGACACTGGGGGCCCCTCCAGACCCCTGATCTTT. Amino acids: CACDTGGPSRPLIF.

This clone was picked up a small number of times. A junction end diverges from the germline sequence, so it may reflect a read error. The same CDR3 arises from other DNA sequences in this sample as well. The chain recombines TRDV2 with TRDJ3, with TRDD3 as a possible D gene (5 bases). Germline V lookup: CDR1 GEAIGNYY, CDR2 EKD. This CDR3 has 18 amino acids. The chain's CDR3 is CACDTAGSSSWDTRQMFF. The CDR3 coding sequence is TGTGCCTGTGACACCGCTGGGAGTAGCTCCTGGGATACCCGACAGATGTTTTTC.

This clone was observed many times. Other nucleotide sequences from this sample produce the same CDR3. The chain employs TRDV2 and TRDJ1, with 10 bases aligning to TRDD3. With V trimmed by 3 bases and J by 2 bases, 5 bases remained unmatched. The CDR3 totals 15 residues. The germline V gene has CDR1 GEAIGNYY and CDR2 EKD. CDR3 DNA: TGTGCCTGTGACTTATTACTGGGGGATACCGATAAACTCATCTTT. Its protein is CACDLLLGDTDKLIF.

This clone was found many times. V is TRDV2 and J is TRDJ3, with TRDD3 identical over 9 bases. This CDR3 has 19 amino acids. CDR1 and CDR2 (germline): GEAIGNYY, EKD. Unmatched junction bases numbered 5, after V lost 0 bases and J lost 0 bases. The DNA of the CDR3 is TGTGCCTGTGACACCGGGGGATACCCGGACTCCTGGGACACCCGACAGATGTTTTTC. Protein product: CACDTGGYPDSWDTRQMFF.

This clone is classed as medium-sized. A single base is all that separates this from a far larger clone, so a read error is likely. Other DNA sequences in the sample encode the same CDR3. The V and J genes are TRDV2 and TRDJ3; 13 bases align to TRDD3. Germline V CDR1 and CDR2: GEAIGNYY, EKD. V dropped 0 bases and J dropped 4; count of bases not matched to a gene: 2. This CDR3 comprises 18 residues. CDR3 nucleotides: TGTGCCTGTGACACCGTACTGGGGGATACGTGGGACACCCGACAGATGTTTTTC. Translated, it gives CACDTVLGDTWDTRQMFF.

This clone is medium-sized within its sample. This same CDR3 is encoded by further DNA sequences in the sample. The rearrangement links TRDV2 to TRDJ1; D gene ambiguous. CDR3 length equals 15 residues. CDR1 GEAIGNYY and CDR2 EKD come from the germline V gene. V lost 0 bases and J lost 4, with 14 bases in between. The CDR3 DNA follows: TGTGCCTGTGACACCGAGTCCGGAGGGAACGATAAACTCATCTTT. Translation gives CACDTESGGNDKLIF.

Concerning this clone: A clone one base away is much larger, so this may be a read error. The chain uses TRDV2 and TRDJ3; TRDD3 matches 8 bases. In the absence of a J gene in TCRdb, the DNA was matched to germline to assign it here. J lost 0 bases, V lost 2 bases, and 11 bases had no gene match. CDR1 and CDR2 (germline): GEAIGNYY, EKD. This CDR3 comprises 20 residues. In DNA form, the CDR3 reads TGTGCCTGTGACAAAGTACTGGGGGGTACGCGCTCCTGGGACACCCGACAGATGTTTTTC. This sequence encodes CACDKVLGGTRSWDTRQMFF.

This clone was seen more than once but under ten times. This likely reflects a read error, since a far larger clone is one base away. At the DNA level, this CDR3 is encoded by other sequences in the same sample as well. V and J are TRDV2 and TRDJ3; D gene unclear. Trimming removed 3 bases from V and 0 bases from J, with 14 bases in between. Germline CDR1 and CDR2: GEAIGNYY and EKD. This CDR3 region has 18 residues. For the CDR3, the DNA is TGTGCCTGTGACGCCGTGCTAAGCAGCTCCTGGGACACCCGACAGATGTTTTTC. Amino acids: CACDAVLSSSWDTRQMFF.

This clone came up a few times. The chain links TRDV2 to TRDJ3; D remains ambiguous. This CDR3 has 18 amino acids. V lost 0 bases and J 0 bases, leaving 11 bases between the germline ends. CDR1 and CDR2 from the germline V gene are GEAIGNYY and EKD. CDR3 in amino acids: CACDTAGRSSWDTRQMFF. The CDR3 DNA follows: TGTGCCTGTGACACCGCGGGGCGTAGCTCCTGGGACACCCGACAGATGTTTTTC.

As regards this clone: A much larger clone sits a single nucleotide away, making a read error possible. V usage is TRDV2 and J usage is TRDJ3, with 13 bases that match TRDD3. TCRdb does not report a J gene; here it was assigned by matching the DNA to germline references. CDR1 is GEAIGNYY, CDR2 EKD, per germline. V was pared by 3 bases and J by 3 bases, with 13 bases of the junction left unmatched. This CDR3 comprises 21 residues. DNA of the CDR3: TGTGCCTGTGACTCCGTACTGGGGGATACGATGGACTACTGGGACACCCGACAGATGTTTTTC. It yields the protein CACDSVLGDTMDYWDTRQMFF.

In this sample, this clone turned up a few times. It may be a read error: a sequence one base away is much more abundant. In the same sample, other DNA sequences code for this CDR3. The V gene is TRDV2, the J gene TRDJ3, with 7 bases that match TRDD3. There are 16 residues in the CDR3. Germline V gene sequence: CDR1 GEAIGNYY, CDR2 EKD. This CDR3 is CACDVLGTWDTRQMFF. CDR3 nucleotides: TGTGCCTGTGACGTACTGGGGACCTGGGACACCCGACAGATGTTTTTT.

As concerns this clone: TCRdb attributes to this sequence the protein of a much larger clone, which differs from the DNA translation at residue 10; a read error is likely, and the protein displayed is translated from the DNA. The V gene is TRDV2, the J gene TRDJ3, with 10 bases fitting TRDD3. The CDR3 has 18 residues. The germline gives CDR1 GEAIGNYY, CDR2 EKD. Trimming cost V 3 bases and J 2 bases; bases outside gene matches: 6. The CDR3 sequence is CACDYGGYRPWDTRQMFF. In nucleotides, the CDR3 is TGTGCCTGTGACTATGGGGGATACCGCCCCTGGGACACCCGACAGATGTTTTTC.

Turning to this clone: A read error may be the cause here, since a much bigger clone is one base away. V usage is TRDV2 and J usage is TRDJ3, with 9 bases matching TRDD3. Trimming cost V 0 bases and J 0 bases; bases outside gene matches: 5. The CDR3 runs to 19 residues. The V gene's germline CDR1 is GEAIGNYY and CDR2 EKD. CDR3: CACDTILGESSWDTRQMFF. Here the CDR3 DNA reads TGTGCCTGTGACACCATACTGGGGGAGAGCTCCTGGGACACCCGACAGATGTTTTTC.